This TCR beta chain is drawn from a study of blood T cells in healthy people across ages. Study results and limitations: As naive T cell percentage varied, TCR beta diversity correlated strongly with it. The unknown donor CMV status may have confounded expanded clonotype changes. Researchers judged that diversity estimates from one million T cells fell short of true values.

The study recruited healthy Caucasian donors from Russia who were aged about 6 to 90. This clonotype was counted between two and nine times. What it binds is not known. The CDR3 is 15 amino acids. Germline V gene lookup returns CDR1 MNHNS and CDR2 SASEGT. V dropped 3 bases and J dropped 1 base, with 10 bases sitting between them. For the second PCR, which ran for roughly 7 to 11 cycles, a sample-barcoded 5' primer and a J-beta primer mix were used. One entry per CDR3 protein results from TCRdb running MiXCR on the 5' RACE reads. The sample shows 1.6 million or so distinct CDR3 sequences, about 35% of them seen only once.

The clonotype comes from a woman aged 25 to 45 in good health. The V gene is TRBV6-1, the J gene TRBJ2-1, with D perhaps TRBD1 (5 bases). The sample consisted of blood. The CDR3 DNA reads TGTGCCAGCAGTGAGGTAGGGGCTTCCTACAATGAGCAGTTCTTC. Protein: CASSEVGASYNEQFF.